The source of this TCR beta chain is a study of post-analysis software for immune sequencing data. The V gene lost 0 bases and the J gene lost 7 bases, with 12 bases spanning the gap. Germline V gene data show CDR1 as SQVTM and CDR2 as ANQGSEA. The CDR3 runs to 13 residues. This clonotype was detected only a few times. Its antigen is not known. Study-wide findings and caveats: Diversity measured as normalized Chao1 was significantly lower in multiple sclerosis patients than in controls. In patients, roughly 5 TRBV segments were more frequent than in controls, with TRBV5-6, TRBV5-1 and TRBV20-1 among them.

Each TCR beta cDNA library carried unique molecular identifiers. TCRdb re-derived calls from the PCR reads in MiXCR, one entry per CDR3 protein. The sample has approximately 660,000 distinct CDR3 sequences; 55% to 60% are singletons. The sequenced material came from blood. This TCR derives from a girl aged 2 to 10 with multiple sclerosis. V usage is TRBV29-1 and J usage is TRBJ1-2; perhaps TRBD1 as D (5 bases). The CDR3: CSVEDAGAAGYTF. CDR3 DNA sequence: TGCAGCGTTGAAGATGCTGGGGCTGCTGGCTACACCTTC.